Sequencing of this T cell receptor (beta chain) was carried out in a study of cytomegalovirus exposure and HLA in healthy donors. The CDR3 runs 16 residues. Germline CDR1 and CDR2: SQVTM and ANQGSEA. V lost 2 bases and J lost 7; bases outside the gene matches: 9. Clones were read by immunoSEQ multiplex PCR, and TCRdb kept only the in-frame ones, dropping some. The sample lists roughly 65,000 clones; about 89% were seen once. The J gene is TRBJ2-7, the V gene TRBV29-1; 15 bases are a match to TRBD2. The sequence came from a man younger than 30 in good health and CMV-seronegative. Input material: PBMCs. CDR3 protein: CSVENGGTSGRREQYF. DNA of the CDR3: TGCAGCGTTGAAAACGGGGGGACTAGCGGGAGGAGAGAGCAGTACTTC.